The 23 T cell receptor beta chains given below trace back to one sample, sequenced in a study of CD8 T cells in ankylosing spondylitis. TCRdb reprocessed the 5' RACE reads via MiXCR and lists one record per CDR3 protein. The sample shows 200,000 to 250,000 distinct CDR3 sequences, under 35% of them seen only once. The sequencing input was blood, either unsorted or a sorted T cell fraction (not recorded which). Receptors were obtained from a male donor with ankylosing spondylitis or in good health (not recorded which).

This chain links TRBV20-1 with TRBJ1-1, with 8 bases fitting TRBD1. Germline CDR1 is DFQATT and CDR2 is SNEGSKA (reference sequence). V shed 6 bases and J 4 bases; nucleotides not matched to a gene: 10. The CDR3 sequence is 14 residues long. The CDR3 DNA sequence: TGCAGTGCGTCAGGACAGGGCGTGACCACTGAAGCTTTCTTT. Protein: CSASGQGVTTEAFF.

The chain joins TRBV29-1 to TRBJ2-7, with D possibly being TRBD1 or TRBD2 (6 bases each). Trimming stripped 0 bases from V and 2 bases from J, with 14 bases between. This CDR3 contains 15 residues. Germline assignment: CDR1 SQVTM and CDR2 ANQGSEA. The CDR3 reads CSVEDPAEGAYEQYF. The CDR3 coding sequence is TGCAGCGTTGAAGATCCCGCGGAGGGGGCCTACGAGCAGTACTTC.

The table lists this clonotype with many counts. The chain is built from TRBV20-1 and TRBJ2-7; D assignment may be TRBD1 or TRBD2 (6 bases each). The CDR3 length is 14 residues. V gave up 1 base and J gave up 3 bases, with 13 bases separating them. CDR1 is DFQATT and CDR2 is SNEGSKA in the germline V gene (reference sequence). CDR3 nucleotides: TGCAGTGCTAGAGCTCTCCGGGGGCACTACGAGCAGTACTTC. This codes for CSARALRGHYEQYF.

As concerns this clonotype: The junction departs from the called germline gene at one end, perhaps through a read error. The rearrangement joins TRBV20-1 to TRBJ2-7, with 9 bases aligning to TRBD1. CDR1 and CDR2 (germline): DFQATT, SNEGSKA (reference sequence). The CDR3 contains 16 residues. The CDR3 DNA follows: TGCTGTGCTCCTCCCTCCGGGACAGGGAACGCCTACGAGCAGTACTTC. This gives the protein CCAPPSGTGNAYEQYF.

The chain carries TRBV27 and TRBJ1-5; D remains ambiguous. V dropped 4 bases and J dropped 2 bases, with 12 bases sitting between them. This CDR3 contains 15 residues. Germline V gives CDR1 MNHEY, CDR2 SMNVEV (reference sequence). Here the CDR3 reads CASSSIPPGNQPQHF. In DNA, the CDR3 is TGTGCCAGCAGTTCAATACCCCCGGGCAATCAGCCCCAGCATTTT.

The chain recombines TRBV5-5 with TRBJ2-7, with 10 bases aligning to TRBD1. Germline loops: CDR1 SGHKS, CDR2 YYEKEE (reference sequence). The CDR3 length is 16 residues. V was clipped by 3 bases and J by 4 bases; unmatched bases: 10. The CDR3 loop reads CASSSNPGQGQYEQYF. CDR3 nucleotides: TGTGCCAGCAGCTCGAACCCGGGACAGGGGCAATACGAGCAGTACTTC.

This clonotype has more than one count but fewer than ten. The J gene is TRBJ2-5, the V gene TRBV12-3 or TRBV12-4; TRBD2 might be the D (6 bases). The V gene lost 8 bases and the J gene lost 3 bases, with 13 bases spanning the gap. The CDR3 runs to 13 residues. CDR3 bases: TGTGCCAGCGAAGATAGCGGCAAAGAGACCCAGTACTTC. It encodes CASEDSGKETQYF.

The chain uses TRBV2 and TRBJ1-5, with TRBD1 matching over 9 bases. This CDR3 region has 16 residues. Germline V gene data show CDR1 as SNHLY and CDR2 as FYNNEI. J gave up 7 bases and V 6 bases, and 13 bases lay outside the gene matches. CDR3 DNA sequence: TGTGCCAGCAGCGGACTTCCGGGACAGGGTGGGCAGCCCCAGCATTTT. Protein sequence: CASSGLPGQGGQPQHF.

This chain joins TRBV19 and TRBJ2-7, with D maybe TRBD1 (6 bases). Germline CDR1 reads LNHDA; CDR2 reads SQIVND (reference sequence). The V and J ends lost 4 bases and 7 bases respectively, with 11 bases between them. The CDR3 consists of 12 residues. The CDR3 sequence: CASSNDRQEQYF. The CDR3 region has the DNA TGTGCCAGTAGTAATGACAGGCAGGAGCAGTACTTC.

This clonotype was picked up a small number of times. The V gene is TRBV10-1, the J gene TRBJ1-4; 9 bases match TRBD1. Germline assignment: CDR1 WNHNN and CDR2 SYGVQD (reference sequence). CDR3 length: 16 amino acids. Losses at the gene ends were 3 bases for V and 8 bases for J; bases not matched to a gene: 10. The chain's CDR3 is CASSEPQTGGEEKLFF. The CDR3 DNA sequence: TGCGCCAGCAGTGAACCCCAGACAGGGGGTGAAGAAAAACTGTTTTTT.

This clonotype has just a few counts. This chain links TRBV12-3 or TRBV12-4 with TRBJ2-1; D remains ambiguous. CDR3 size: 13 residues. Trimming pared 3 bases from V and 2 bases from J, leaving 5 bases between. The CDR3 sequence: CASSLPAYNEQFF. The CDR3 DNA follows: TGTGCCAGCAGTTTGCCAGCCTACAATGAGCAGTTCTTC.

This clonotype showed up just a few times. DNA of the CDR3: TGCGCCAGCAGCCAAGAGCAGACAGGGGGGTATGACACCATATATTTT. Translating gives CASSQEQTGGYDTIYF. This rearrangement joins TRBV4-1 to TRBJ1-3, with 9 bases matching TRBD1. The CDR3 covers 16 residues. J gave up 8 bases and V 0 bases, and 8 bases lay outside the gene matches. Per germline, CDR1 MGHRA and CDR2 YSYEKL.

This clonotype turned up a few times. Compared with germline, one end of the junction differs, possibly owing to a read error. The chain uses TRBV12-3 or TRBV12-4 and TRBJ2-7; 8 bases map to TRBD1. The CDR3 runs 15 residues. In nucleotides, the CDR3 is TGTGCCAGCACTTTATCGGACAGGGAGCCTGGGGAGCAGTACTTC. Protein sequence: CASTLSDREPGEQYF.

The chain has TRBV20-1 and TRBJ2-5; D could derive from TRBD1 or TRBD2 (5 bases each). CDR3 length equals 14 residues. CDR1 and CDR2 from the germline V gene are DFQATT and SNEGSKA (reference sequence). Deletions cut 0 bases from V and 2 bases from J, with 10 bases between. Here the CDR3 DNA reads TGCAGTGCTAGAGATTCATGGGGGCAAGAGACCCAGTACTTC. As protein: CSARDSWGQETQYF.

The count of this clonotype is one. The chain couples TRBV3-1 to TRBJ1-3; TRBD1 matches at 9 bases. CDR1 and CDR2 (germline): LGHDT, YNNKEL (reference sequence). V lost 8 bases to trimming and J lost 0 bases; unmatched junction nucleotides: 14. This CDR3 has 18 amino acids. The CDR3 region has the DNA TGTGCCAGCTGCCCCGGGACAGGGTCCCCCCGCTCTGGAAACACCATATATTTT. This codes for CASCPGTGSPRSGNTIYF.

This clonotype was detected a few times. The chain recombines TRBV7-9 with TRBJ2-3, with D uncertain. Germline V lookup: CDR1 SEHNR, CDR2 FQNEAQ (reference sequence). V was shortened by 5 bases and J by 2 bases, with 5 bases between the two germline ends. The CDR3 consists of 12 residues. The chain's CDR3 is CASSQYTDTQYF. The DNA for the CDR3 is TGTGCCAGCAGCCAATACACAGATACGCAGTATTTT.

The rearrangement links TRBV27 to TRBJ1-1; 9 bases align to TRBD1. The junction had 18 bases not matched to a gene; V was cut back by 3 bases and J by 10 bases. Looked up from germline, CDR1 is MNHEY and CDR2 is SMNVEV (reference sequence). The CDR3 is 17 amino acids. CDR3 coding DNA: TGTGCCAGCAGTTTGCAGGGACAGGGTGCAGCGGTAAGTGGAGCTTTCTTT. Its protein product is CASSLQGQGAAVSGAFF.

The chain links TRBV9 to TRBJ1-5; D is possibly TRBD1 (5 bases). Germline V gene sequence: CDR1 SGDLS, CDR2 YYNGEE. This CDR3 spans 14 amino acids. The V end was cut by 0 bases, the J end by 4 bases, with 8 bases between. CDR3 sequence (DNA): TGTGCCAGCAGCGTAGGTTCAGGGAATCAGCCCCAGCATTTT. This codes for CASSVGSGNQPQHF.

This clonotype was counted between two and nine times. V is TRBV9 and J is TRBJ2-1; tentative D call: TRBD2 (6 bases). This CDR3 is 15 amino acids long. The V end was cut by 3 bases, the J end by 7 bases, with 17 bases between. Germline V gene lookup returns CDR1 SGDLS and CDR2 YYNGEE. The CDR3 loop reads CASSASGWALNEQFF. The CDR3 DNA is TGTGCCAGCAGCGCGAGCGGGTGGGCGTTGAATGAGCAGTTCTTC.

This chain uses TRBV11-2 with TRBJ2-7; D is unresolved. The V and J ends lost 5 bases and 6 bases respectively, with 17 bases between them. The CDR3 has 14 amino acids. Looked up from germline, CDR1 is SGHAT and CDR2 is FQNNGV. For the CDR3, the DNA is TGTGCCAGCAGCCCTAATCTAGAGATTCCCGAGCAGTACTTC. As protein: CASSPNLEIPEQYF.

The rearrangement links TRBV20-1 to TRBJ2-2, with D possibly TRBD2 on 6 matching bases. The CDR3 extends over 14 amino acids. Germline V gene data show CDR1 as DFQATT and CDR2 as SNEGSKA (reference sequence). Trimming left V 6 bases short and J 4 bases short, with 15 bases between. The CDR3 reads CSAGGDCFTGELFF. The CDR3 DNA is TGCAGTGCCGGTGGGGACTGCTTCACCGGGGAGCTGTTTTTT.

This chain connects TRBV20-1 to TRBJ2-1; 7 bases agree with TRBD1. The germline V gene encodes CDR1 DFQATT and CDR2 SNEGSKA (reference sequence). The trim removed 5 bases at V and 0 bases at J, leaving 4 bases unmatched. This CDR3 comprises 14 residues. In nucleotides, the CDR3 is TGCAGTGCTCTACAGGGGAGCTCCTACAATGAGCAGTTCTTC. This encodes CSALQGSSYNEQFF.

This clonotype was seen only a few times. The chain carries TRBV12-3 or TRBV12-4 and TRBJ2-3; D not certain. The CDR3 runs to 13 residues. V shed 7 bases and J shed 0 bases, with 8 bases lying between them. The DNA for the CDR3 is TGTGCCAGCATCCCGGGTAGCACAGATACGCAGTATTTT. Translated: CASIPGSTDTQYF.